The rows below give T cell receptor beta chains drawn from one sample of a study of regulatory T cells in long-lasting Graves disease. One entry per CDR3 protein, called by TCRdb with MiXCR from the multiplex PCR reads. The sample yields 300,000 to 400,000 distinct CDR3 sequences, 18% seen once. Sample: peripheral blood mononuclear cells (PBMCs), taken at new diagnosis, from a patient treated with antithyroid drugs. The receptors here all came from a female donor with Graves disease. Each CDR3 is given with its conserved first and last residue. D genes are given only for firm matches. Clone sizes are given selectively: once, few, many, or a class where the clone is expanded.

V gene	clone size	D gene	J gene	CDR3 DNA	CDR3 protein
TRBV12-3/TRBV12-4	many	NA	TRBJ2-5	TGTGCCAGCAGTTTACGGTGGGCAGGGGTTCAAGAGACCCAGTACTTC	CASSLRWAGVQETQYF
TRBV28	NA	TRBD1	TRBJ2-5	TGTGCCAGCAGCACGACAGGGGGCGGAGAGACCCAGTACTTC	CASSTTGGGETQYF
TRBV6-2/TRBV6-3	NA	NA	TRBJ2-3	TGTGCCAGCATCGACGGGCAGTTTTCCACAGATACGCAGTATTTT	CASIDGQFSTDTQYF
TRBV28	few	NA	TRBJ1-6	TGTGCCAGCAGTTTATGGGAACCACCCCTCCACTTT	CASSLWEPPLHF
TRBV11-2	many	NA	TRBJ2-7	TGTGCCAGCAGCTTAGTATCTGGCGGGATGTACGAGCAGTACTTC	CASSLVSGGMYEQYF
TRBV7-2	few	NA	TRBJ2-3	TGTGCCAGCAGCTCCAATCCTGGGAATACGCAGTATTTT	CASSSNPGNTQYF
TRBV11-3	many	TRBD2	TRBJ2-5	TGTGCCAGCAGCCCGCTCGAGGGAGGGGAGGAGACCCAGTACTTC	CASSPLEGGEETQYF
TRBV20-1	many	NA	TRBJ2-7	TGCAGTGCGGGGGAACCCTACGAGCAGTACTTC	CSAGEPYEQYF
TRBV19	NA	TRBD2	TRBJ2-3	TGTGCCAGTAGTACACGGGTAGCGGGGGGCACAGATACGCAGTATTTT	CASSTRVAGGTDTQYF
TRBV11-2	NA	NA	TRBJ2-1	TGTGCCAGCAGCTCCGACAGATACAATGAGCAGTTCTTC	CASSSDRYNEQFF
TRBV29-1	many	TRBD2	TRBJ2-7	TGCAGCGTTGCTAAGCGGGAGGGCTACGAGCAGTACTTC	CSVAKREGYEQYF
TRBV27	few	NA	TRBJ2-2	TGTGCCAGCAGCCAAAGGGGGGACACCGGGGAGCTGTTTTTT	CASSQRGDTGELFF
TRBV5-1	few	NA	TRBJ1-2	TGCGCCAGCAGCTATAGCCCCCGAGACGGGCAAAAGGATGGCTACACCTTC	CASSYSPRDGQKDGYTF
TRBV6-1	many	NA	TRBJ1-1	TGTGCCAGCTGTAGGAGTGGGTACACTGAAGCTTTCTTT	CASCRSGYTEAFF
TRBV5-1	NA	TRBD2	TRBJ2-5	TGCGCCAGCAGCTTGGGCCTCTCTAGCGGGAGGATCGAGACCCAGTACTTC	CASSLGLSSGRIETQYF
TRBV11-2	many	NA	TRBJ2-1	TGTGCCAGCAGCTCGACTTCGGACTACTTCAATGAGCAGTTCTTC	CASSSTSDYFNEQFF
TRBV20-1	few	NA	TRBJ2-7	TGCAGTGCTAGCCAAGGGAGACCGGCCGACTACGAGCAGTACTTC	CSASQGRPADYEQYF
TRBV19	NA	NA	TRBJ1-1	TGTGCCAGTATTAACGATAAGAACACTGAAGCTTTCTTT	CASINDKNTEAFF
TRBV12-3/TRBV12-4	NA	TRBD2	TRBJ2-3	TGTGCCAGCAGTTTACCGACTAGCGGGAGGAGAACTAGCACAGATACGCAGTATTTT	CASSLPTSGRRTSTDTQYF
TRBV7-8	many	TRBD1	TRBJ2-7	TGTGCCAGCAGACCCAAACTCCGGGACAGGGATTTTTCCGAGTACTTC	CASRPKLRDRDFSEYF
TRBV12-3/TRBV12-4	many	TRBD2	TRBJ2-7	TGTGCCAGCAGTCCTTCACTAGCGGGAGGAGGCGAGCAGTACTTC	CASSPSLAGGGEQYF
TRBV2	NA	NA	TRBJ1-5	TGTGCCAGCAGTGTTGGCAACCGCAATCAGCCCCAGCATTTT	CASSVGNRNQPQHF
TRBV9	NA	NA	TRBJ1-1	TGTGCCAGCAGCGTAGGGGGCGGCACTGGAGCTTTCTTT	CASSVGGGTGAFF
TRBV3-1	NA	NA	TRBJ1-4	TGTGCCAGCAGTTTATTTCCGCCTCCTAATGAAAAACTGTTTTTT	CASSLFPPPNEKLFF
TRBV5-1	many	NA	TRBJ1-1	TGCGCCAGCAGCCCGGACCCAGGGGAGAGGGCTGAAGCTTTCTTT	CASSPDPGERAEAFF
TRBV7-2	many	NA	TRBJ2-3	TGTGCCAGCAGCTTAGGTAGAAGCACAGATACGCAGTATTTT	CASSLGRSTDTQYF
TRBV6-1	few	TRBD1	TRBJ1-1	TGTGCCAGCAGTGATGGGGGGACAGGGTGGGGTGTCACTGAAGCTTTCTTT	CASSDGGTGWGVTEAFF
TRBV14	NA	NA	TRBJ1-2	TGTGCCAGCAGCGAAGTGGACAGTAACTATGGCTACACCTTC	CASSEVDSNYGYTF
TRBV6-1	few	TRBD1	TRBJ2-1	TGTGCCAGCAGTAACCGGGACAGGGGGGGGGAGCAGTTCTTC	CASSNRDRGGEQFF
TRBV30	many	NA	TRBJ2-1	TGTGCCTGGAAGATAGCTGATGAGCAGTTCTTC	CAWKIADEQFF
TRBV6-1	NA	NA	TRBJ2-5	TGTGCCAGCAGTCAATCGGGCGGGGCTCAAGAGACCCAGTACTTC	CASSQSGGAQETQYF
TRBV2	many	NA	TRBJ2-3	TGTGCCAGCAGGAGCCGACAAAGCACAGATACGCAGTATTTT	CASRSRQSTDTQYF
TRBV10-3	NA	NA	TRBJ1-1	TGTGCCATCATGAAGACAGGACCGAACACTGAAGCTTTCTTT	CAIMKTGPNTEAFF
TRBV6-1	many	TRBD2	TRBJ2-1	TGTGCCAGCAACCCGGGACTAGCGAGACCCTTAAGCTCCTACAATGAGCAGTTCTTC	CASNPGLARPLSSYNEQFF
TRBV2	many	NA	TRBJ2-3	TGTGCCAGCAGTGAGGTGGGCGGGTGGGGCACAGATACGCAGTATTTT	CASSEVGGWGTDTQYF
TRBV9	NA	TRBD2	TRBJ2-1	TGTGCCAAGAGCGCCCGACTAGCGGGAAGGAGGGGAGCCTCCTACAATGAGCAGTTCTTC	CAKSARLAGRRGASYNEQFF
TRBV20-1	NA	NA	TRBJ2-3	TGCAGTGCTAGAGATAGCGGCACAGATACGCAGTATTTT	CSARDSGTDTQYF
TRBV7-2	NA	NA	TRBJ2-7	TGTGCCAGCAGCTTAGGCTTGGACTTTTCCTACGAGCAGTACTTC	CASSLGLDFSYEQYF
TRBV12-3/TRBV12-4	many	NA	TRBJ2-5	TGTGCCAGCAGTTTTTCCCGATCCCGGGGAGAGACCCAGTACTTC	CASSFSRSRGETQYF
TRBV2	few	NA	TRBJ2-5	TGTGCCAGCAGTGAACTAGCGATAGAGACCCAGTACTTC	CASSELAIETQYF
TRBV28	many	TRBD2	TRBJ2-1	TGTGCCAGCCAATTGGACACTAGCGGGCTCAATGAGCAGTTCTTC	CASQLDTSGLNEQFF
TRBV7-2	many	NA	TRBJ2-3	TGTGCCAGCAGCTTAAATAGCGGCTCCACAGATACGCAGTATTTT	CASSLNSGSTDTQYF
TRBV12-3/TRBV12-4	NA	TRBD2	TRBJ2-5	TGTGCCAGCAAGGGGGGGCACCCGGGGGGGGAGACCCAGTACTTC	CASKGGHPGGETQYF
TRBV20-1	many	NA	TRBJ1-5	TGCAGTGCTAGGGAGGCACAGCCCCAGCATTTT	CSAREAQPQHF
TRBV9	many	TRBD2	TRBJ2-7	TGTGCCAGCAGCAAAGGGACTAGCGTTATCTACGAGCAGTACTTC	CASSKGTSVIYEQYF
TRBV20-1	NA	NA	TRBJ1-1	TGCAGTGCTTCCAAGGGAAACCAGAGAGTGATTGAAGCTTTCTTT	CSASKGNQRVIEAFF
TRBV30	many	TRBD1	TRBJ1-4	TGTGCCTGGAGTTTAAAAGGGGGCGGTGAAAAACTGTTTTTT	CAWSLKGGGEKLFF
TRBV7-9	many	NA	TRBJ1-1	TGTGCCAGCAGTCCTTTTGACGCCCCGGACACTGAAGCTTTCTTT	CASSPFDAPDTEAFF
TRBV7-9	many	TRBD1	TRBJ2-7	TGTGCCAGCAGTGATATGACAGGGAAGAGGAACGAGCAGTACTTC	CASSDMTGKRNEQYF
TRBV12-3/TRBV12-4	many	NA	TRBJ2-3	TGTGCCAGCAGTTATCAGGGTGACGGCACAGATACGCAGTATTTT	CASSYQGDGTDTQYF